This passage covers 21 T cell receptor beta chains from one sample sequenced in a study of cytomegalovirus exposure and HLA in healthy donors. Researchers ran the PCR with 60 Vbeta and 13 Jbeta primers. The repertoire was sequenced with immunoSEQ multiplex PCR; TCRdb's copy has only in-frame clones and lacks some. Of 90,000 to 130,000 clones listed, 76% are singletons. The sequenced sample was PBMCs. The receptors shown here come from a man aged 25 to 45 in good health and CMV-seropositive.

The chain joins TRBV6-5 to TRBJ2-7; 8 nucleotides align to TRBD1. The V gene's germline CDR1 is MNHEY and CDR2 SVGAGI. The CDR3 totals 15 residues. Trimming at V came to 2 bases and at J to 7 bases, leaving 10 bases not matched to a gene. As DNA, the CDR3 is TGTGCCAGCAGTTACCTTTTCCAGGGGGACAGGGAGCAGTACTTC. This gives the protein CASSYLFQGDREQYF.

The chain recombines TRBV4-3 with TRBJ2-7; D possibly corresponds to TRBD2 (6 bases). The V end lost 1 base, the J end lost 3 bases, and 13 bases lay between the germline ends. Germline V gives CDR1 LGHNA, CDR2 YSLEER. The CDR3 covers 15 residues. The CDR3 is CASSQGGGVFYEQYF. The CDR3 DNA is TGCGCCAGCAGCCAAGGAGGAGGGGTGTTCTACGAGCAGTACTTC.

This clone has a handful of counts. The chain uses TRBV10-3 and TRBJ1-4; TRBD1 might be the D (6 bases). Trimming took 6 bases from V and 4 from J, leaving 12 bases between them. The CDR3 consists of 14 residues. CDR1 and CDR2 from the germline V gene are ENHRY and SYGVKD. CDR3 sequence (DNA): TGTGCCATCAGGGAGACAGGAAATAATGAAAAACTGTTTTTT. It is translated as CAIRETGNNEKLFF.

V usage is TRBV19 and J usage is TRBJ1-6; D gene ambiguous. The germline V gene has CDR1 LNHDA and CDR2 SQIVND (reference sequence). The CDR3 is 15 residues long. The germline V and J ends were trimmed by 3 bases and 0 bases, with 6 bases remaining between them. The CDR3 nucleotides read TGTGCCAGTAGTATGGGGAGCTCCTATAATTCACCCCTCCACTTT. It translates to CASSMGSSYNSPLHF.

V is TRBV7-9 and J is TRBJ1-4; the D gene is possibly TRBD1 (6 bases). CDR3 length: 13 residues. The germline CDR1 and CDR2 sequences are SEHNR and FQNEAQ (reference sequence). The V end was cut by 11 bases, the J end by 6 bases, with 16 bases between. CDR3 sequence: CAAGTGQDEKLFF. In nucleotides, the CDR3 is TGTGCCGCCGGAACAGGGCAGGATGAAAAACTGTTTTTT.

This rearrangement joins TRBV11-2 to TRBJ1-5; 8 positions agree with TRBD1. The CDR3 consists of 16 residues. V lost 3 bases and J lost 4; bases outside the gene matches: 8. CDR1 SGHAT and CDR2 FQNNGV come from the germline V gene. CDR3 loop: CASSLNPGQVNQPQHF. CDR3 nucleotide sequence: TGTGCCAGCAGCTTGAATCCGGGACAGGTAAATCAGCCCCAGCATTTT.

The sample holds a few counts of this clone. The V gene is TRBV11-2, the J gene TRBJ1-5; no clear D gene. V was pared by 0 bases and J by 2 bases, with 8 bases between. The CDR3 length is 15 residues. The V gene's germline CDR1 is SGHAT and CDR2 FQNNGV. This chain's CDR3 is CASSLDITGNQPQHF. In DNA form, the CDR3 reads TGTGCCAGCAGCTTAGATATAACGGGCAATCAGCCCCAGCATTTT.

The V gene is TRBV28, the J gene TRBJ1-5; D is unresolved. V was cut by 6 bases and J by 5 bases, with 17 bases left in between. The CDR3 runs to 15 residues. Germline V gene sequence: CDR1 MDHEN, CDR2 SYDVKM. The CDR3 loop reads CASRLGSGGHQPQHF. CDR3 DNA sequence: TGTGCCAGCAGATTAGGTTCTGGAGGGCATCAGCCCCAGCATTTT.

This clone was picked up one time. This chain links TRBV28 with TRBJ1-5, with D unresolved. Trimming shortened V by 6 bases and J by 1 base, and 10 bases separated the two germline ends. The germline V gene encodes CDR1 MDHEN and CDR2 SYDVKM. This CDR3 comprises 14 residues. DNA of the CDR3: TGTGCCAGCAGCTGGCCCTCGAGCAATCAGCCCCAGCATTTT. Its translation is CASSWPSSNQPQHF.

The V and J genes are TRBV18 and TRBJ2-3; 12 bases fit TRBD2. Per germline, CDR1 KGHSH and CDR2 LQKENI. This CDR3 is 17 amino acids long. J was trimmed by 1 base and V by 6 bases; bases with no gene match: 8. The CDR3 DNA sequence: TGTGCCAGCTCTCTTGCGGGACTAGCGGGTCGCACAGATACGCAGTATTTT. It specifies CASSLAGLAGRTDTQYF.

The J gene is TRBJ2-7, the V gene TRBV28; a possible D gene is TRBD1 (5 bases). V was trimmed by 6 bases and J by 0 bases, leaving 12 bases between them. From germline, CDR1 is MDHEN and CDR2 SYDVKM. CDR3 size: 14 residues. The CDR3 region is CASSSTVFSYEQYF. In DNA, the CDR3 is TGTGCCAGCAGCTCGACAGTATTCTCCTACGAGCAGTACTTC.

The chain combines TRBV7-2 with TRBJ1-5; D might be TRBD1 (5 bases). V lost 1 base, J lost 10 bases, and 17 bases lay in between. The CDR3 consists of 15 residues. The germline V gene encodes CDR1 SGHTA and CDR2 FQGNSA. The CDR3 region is CASSLEGGVRTPQHF. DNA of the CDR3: TGTGCCAGCAGCTTAGAGGGAGGGGTCCGGACACCCCAGCATTTT.

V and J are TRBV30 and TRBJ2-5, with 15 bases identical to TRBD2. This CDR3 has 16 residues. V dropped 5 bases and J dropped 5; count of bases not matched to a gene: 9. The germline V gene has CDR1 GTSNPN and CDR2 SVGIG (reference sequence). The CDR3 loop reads CAWCLGGLAGGETQYF. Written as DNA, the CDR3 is TGTGCCTGGTGCCTTGGGGGACTAGCGGGGGGTGAGACCCAGTACTTC.

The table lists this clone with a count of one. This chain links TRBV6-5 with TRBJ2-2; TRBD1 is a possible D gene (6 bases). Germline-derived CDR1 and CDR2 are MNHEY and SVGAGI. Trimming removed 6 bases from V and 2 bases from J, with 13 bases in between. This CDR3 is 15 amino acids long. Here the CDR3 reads CASRPGQTNTGELFF. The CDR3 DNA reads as TGTGCCAGCAGGCCCGGACAGACAAACACCGGGGAGCTGTTTTTT.

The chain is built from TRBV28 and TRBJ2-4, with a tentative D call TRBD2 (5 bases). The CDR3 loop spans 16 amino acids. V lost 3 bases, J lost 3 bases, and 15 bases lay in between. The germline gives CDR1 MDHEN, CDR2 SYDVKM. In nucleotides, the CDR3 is TGTGCCAGCAGTTTTTTGGGCCGGGATCTCAAAAACATTCAGTACTTC. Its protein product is CASSFLGRDLKNIQYF.

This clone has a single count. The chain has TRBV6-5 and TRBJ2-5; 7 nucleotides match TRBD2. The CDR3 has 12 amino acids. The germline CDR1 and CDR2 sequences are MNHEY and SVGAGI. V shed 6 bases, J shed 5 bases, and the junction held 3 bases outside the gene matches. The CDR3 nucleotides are TGTGCCAGCAGAGCGGGGTCTGAGACCCAGTACTTC. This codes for CASRAGSETQYF.

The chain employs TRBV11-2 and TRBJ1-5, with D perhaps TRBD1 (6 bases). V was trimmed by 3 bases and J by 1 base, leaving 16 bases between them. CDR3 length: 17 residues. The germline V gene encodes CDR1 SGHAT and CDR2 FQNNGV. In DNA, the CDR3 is TGTGCCAGCAGCTTGGGGCGAGGGGGGGAAAGCAATCAGCCCCAGCATTTT. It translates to CASSLGRGGESNQPQHF.

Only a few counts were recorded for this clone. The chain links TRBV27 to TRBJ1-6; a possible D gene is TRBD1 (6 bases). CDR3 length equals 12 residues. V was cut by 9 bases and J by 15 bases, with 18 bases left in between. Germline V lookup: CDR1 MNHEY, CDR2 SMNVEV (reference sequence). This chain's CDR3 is CASSTGGPLLHF. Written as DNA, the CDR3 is TGTGCCAGTAGTACCGGGGGGCCCCTCCTCCACTTT.

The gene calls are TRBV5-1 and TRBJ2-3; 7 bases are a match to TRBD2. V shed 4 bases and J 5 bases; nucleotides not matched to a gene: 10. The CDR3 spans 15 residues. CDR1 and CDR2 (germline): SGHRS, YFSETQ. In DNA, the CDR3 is TGCGCCAGCAGCCACGGGGGGAGGAGGTTAGATACGCAGTATTTT. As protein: CASSHGGRRLDTQYF. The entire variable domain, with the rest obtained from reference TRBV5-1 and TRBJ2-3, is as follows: KAGVTQTPRYLIKTRGQQVTLSCSPISGHRSVSWYQQTPGQGLQFLFEYFSETQRNKGNFPGRFSGRQFSNSRSEMNVSTLELGDSALYLCASSHGGRRLDTQYFGPGTRLTVL.

CDR3: CASSLSGIDTQYF. In DNA, the CDR3 is TGCGCCAGCAGCTTGTCAGGGATAGATACGCAGTATTTT. The chain links TRBV5-1 to TRBJ2-3, with D tentatively TRBD1 (5 bases). Germline V gene lookup returns CDR1 SGHRS and CDR2 YFSETQ. This CDR3 has 13 residues. V was pared by 1 base and J by 5 bases, with 8 bases between.

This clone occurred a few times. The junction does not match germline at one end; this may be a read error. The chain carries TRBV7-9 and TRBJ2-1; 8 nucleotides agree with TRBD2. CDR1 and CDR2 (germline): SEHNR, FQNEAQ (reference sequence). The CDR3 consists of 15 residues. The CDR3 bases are TGCGCCAGCAGCCAAGTGGCGGGGGGCTACAATGAGCAGTTCTTC. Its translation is CASSQVAGGYNEQFF.